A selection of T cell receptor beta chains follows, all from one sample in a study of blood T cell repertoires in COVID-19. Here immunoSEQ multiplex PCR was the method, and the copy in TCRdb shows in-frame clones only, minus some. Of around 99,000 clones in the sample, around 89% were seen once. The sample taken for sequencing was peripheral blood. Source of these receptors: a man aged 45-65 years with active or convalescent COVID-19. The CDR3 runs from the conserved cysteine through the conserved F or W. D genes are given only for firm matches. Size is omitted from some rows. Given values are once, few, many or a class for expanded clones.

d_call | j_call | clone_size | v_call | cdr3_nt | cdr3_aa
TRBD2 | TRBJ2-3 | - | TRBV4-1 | TGCGCCAGCAGCCACCCACTAGCGGCCCCAGATACGCAGTATTTT | CASSHPLAAPDTQYF
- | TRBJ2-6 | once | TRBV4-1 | TGCGCCAGCAGCCGGGACAACTTCCTCTCTGGGGCCAACGTCCTGACTTTC | CASSRDNFLSGANVLTF
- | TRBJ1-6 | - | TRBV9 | TGTGCCAGCAGCGACCAGAGGGAGGTTGGGCCCCTCCACTTT | CASSDQREVGPLHF
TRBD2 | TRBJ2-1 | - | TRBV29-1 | TGCAGTAGCGGGACTCCCCAGTTCTTC | CSSGTPQFF
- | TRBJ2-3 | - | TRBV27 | TGTGCCAGCAGTTCTCGGGAAGCCACAGATACGCAGTATTTT | CASSSREATDTQYF
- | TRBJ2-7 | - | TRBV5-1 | TGCGCCAGCAGCTTGGAACCAAGGGGTGAAAACGAGCAGTACTTC | CASSLEPRGENEQYF
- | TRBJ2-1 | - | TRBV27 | TGTGCCAGCAGTCGAACAGCTTACAATGAGCAGTTCTTC | CASSRTAYNEQFF
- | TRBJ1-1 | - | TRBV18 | TGTGCCAGCTCACCGACCGGGGGAGACCTGCTTTCCTTT | CASSPTGGDLLSF
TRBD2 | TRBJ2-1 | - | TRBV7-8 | TGTGCCAGCAGCTTAAGCGGGAGTTCCTACAATGAGCAGTTCTTC | CASSLSGSSYNEQFF
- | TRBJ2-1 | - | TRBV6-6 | TGTGCCAGCAGTTACTCGCCGGGACTTTACAATGAGCAGTTCTTC | CASSYSPGLYNEQFF
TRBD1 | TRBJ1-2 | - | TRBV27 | TGTGCCAGCAGTATGAGGACAGGGGGATTTTATGGCTACACCTTC | CASSMRTGGFYGYTF
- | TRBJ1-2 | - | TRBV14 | TGTGCCAGCAGCCAAGGTAGAGGGTCTTTTGGCTACACCTTC | CASSQGRGSFGYTF
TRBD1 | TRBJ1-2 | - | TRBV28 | TGTGCCAGCAGTTTATGGAGAGGGACAGTGAGTTCGAGCTACACCTTC | CASSLWRGTVSSSYTF
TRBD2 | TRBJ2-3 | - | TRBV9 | TGTGCCAGCGGACTAGCGGGAGGAGATACGCAGTATTTT | CASGLAGGDTQYF
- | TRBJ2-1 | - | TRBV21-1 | TGTGCCAGCAGCAAAGTTCCCAGCGGGACCTACAATGAGCAGTTCTTC | CASSKVPSGTYNEQFF
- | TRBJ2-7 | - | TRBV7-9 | TGTGCCAGCAGCCCCCGGACTCTCTACGAGCAGTACTTC | CASSPRTLYEQYF
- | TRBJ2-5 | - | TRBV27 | TGTGCCAGCAGTTTTCAAGGGAGGGACAAAGAGACCCAGTACTTC | CASSFQGRDKETQYF
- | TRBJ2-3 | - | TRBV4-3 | TGCGCCAGCAGCCAAAAAAGCCGGGATCGCCCAGATACGCAGTATTTT | CASSQKSRDRPDTQYF
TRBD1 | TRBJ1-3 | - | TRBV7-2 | TGTGCCAGCAGCTTTGACAGGGTTGAAGCTGGAAACACCATATATTTT | CASSFDRVEAGNTIYF
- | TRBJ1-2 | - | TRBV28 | TGTGCCAGCACCTGGGGAGACAGGCCGAGCTCCGACTACACCTTC | CASTWGDRPSSDYTF
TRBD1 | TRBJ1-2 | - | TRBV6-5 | TGTGCCAGCAGTTACTCATGGGACAGCCTCTATGGCTACACCTTC | CASSYSWDSLYGYTF
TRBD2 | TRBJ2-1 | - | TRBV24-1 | TGTGCCACCAGTGATTTGCGGCTAGCGGATCGTCACAATGAGCAGTTCTTC | CATSDLRLADRHNEQFF
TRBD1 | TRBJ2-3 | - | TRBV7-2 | TGTGCCAGCAGCAGGGACAGGGGGCGCATCCGCTCCGATACGCAGTATTTT | CASSRDRGRIRSDTQYF
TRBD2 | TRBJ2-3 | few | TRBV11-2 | TGTGCCAGCAGCTCTCCGGGACTAGCCACAGATACGCAGTATTTT | CASSSPGLATDTQYF